The 5 T cell receptor beta chains below all came from one sample that was sequenced in a study of blood T cell repertoires in COVID-19. Measured with immunoSEQ multiplex PCR; TCRdb has only the in-frame clones, and not every one. The table shows 200,000 to 250,000 clones, with approximately 86% occurring only once. Sequences were obtained from PBMCs or T cells enriched from blood (not recorded which). The receptors here all came from a woman aged 50 to 65 with acute COVID-19.

This clone showed up just once. This rearrangement joins TRBV2 to TRBJ1-1; D is unresolved. Per the germline V gene, CDR1 is SNHLY and CDR2 is FYNNEI. The V end lost 4 bases, the J end lost 1 base, and 13 bases lay between the germline ends. This CDR3 contains 15 residues. This CDR3 reads CASSGGVGRNTEAFF. In nucleotides, the CDR3 is TGTGCCAGCAGTGGTGGTGTTGGCAGGAACACTGAAGCTTTCTTT.

This chain links TRBV30 with TRBJ2-3; tentative D call: TRBD2 (6 bases). The V gene's germline CDR1 is GTSNPN and CDR2 SVGIG (reference sequence). V lost 5 bases and J lost 0, with 12 bases in between. This CDR3 contains 14 residues. The CDR3 nucleotides read TGTGCCTGGGACTCGGGACTCAGCACAGATACGCAGTATTTT. Protein sequence: CAWDSGLSTDTQYF. The full variable domain, its missing parts supplied by reference TRBV30 and TRBJ2-3, is SQTIHQWPATLVQPVGSPLSLECTVEGTSNPNLYWYRQAAGRGLQLLFYSVGIGQISSEVPQNLSASRPQDRQFILSSKKLLLSDSGFYLCAWDSGLSTDTQYFGPGTRLTVL.

The chain recombines TRBV5-5 with TRBJ1-1; TRBD1 matches 7 bases. After removal of 3 bases from V and 2 bases from J, the junction contained 4 bases not matched to a gene. The CDR3 has 14 amino acids. The germline CDR1 and CDR2 sequences are SGHKS and YYEKEE (reference sequence). Here the CDR3 reads CASSWNRGNTEAFF. In DNA form, the CDR3 reads TGTGCCAGCAGCTGGAACAGGGGTAACACTGAAGCTTTCTTT.

A single count supports this clone. This chain connects TRBV10-3 to TRBJ2-7; the D is unclear. This CDR3 has 14 amino acids. The germline V gene has CDR1 ENHRY and CDR2 SYGVKD. Trimming left V 0 bases short and J 2 bases short, with 8 bases between. The CDR3 sequence is CAISESRLTYEQYF. The CDR3 DNA is TGTGCCATCAGTGAGTCGCGCCTGACCTACGAGCAGTACTTC.

The V gene is TRBV7-3, the J gene TRBJ2-5, with a tentative D call TRBD2 (6 bases). Between the trimmed V and J ends, which lost 5 bases and 5 bases, there was a span of 12 bases. CDR3 size: 13 residues. CDR1 is SGHTA and CDR2 is FQGTGA in the germline V gene. CDR3 sequence (DNA): TGTGCCAGCAGCCTGGAGGGGCATGAGACCCAGTACTTC. Translated, it gives CASSLEGHETQYF.